Only one count was recorded for the clone carrying this T cell receptor (beta chain). Its antigen is not identified. The method was immunoSEQ multiplex PCR; TCRdb's version includes in-frame clones alone and lacks a portion of them. This table has approximately 14,000 clones, 55% to 75% appearing once. V trimming: 4 bases; J trimming: 4 bases; junction bases outside the gene matches: 8. This CDR3 spans 15 amino acids. Germline CDR1 reads SGHRS; CDR2 reads YFSETQ. The data stem from a study of chemoradiotherapy in HPV16-positive cancers. Study-wide results and limits: Candidate HPV-specific clones and E7-related TCR motifs grew in tumor during treatment. Functional assays defining HPV-specific T cells used only a couple of HPV16-positive patients.

The V and J genes are TRBV5-1 and TRBJ1-2, with 9 bases fitting TRBD1. The specimen was taken from a patient who underwent chemoradiotherapy. The receptor was derived from a human donor with HPV-associated anogenital cancer. In nucleotides, the CDR3 is TGCGCCAGCAGCGCCTCGACAGGGGGAGCCTATGGCTACACCTTC. It translates to CASSASTGGAYGYTF. Full variable domain (outside the CDR3, taken from reference TRBV5-1 and TRBJ1-2): KAGVTQTPRYLIKTRGQQVTLSCSPISGHRSVSWYQQTPGQGLQFLFEYFSETQRNKGNFPGRFSGRQFSNSRSEMNVSTLELGDSALYLCASSASTGGAYGYTFGSGTRLTVV.